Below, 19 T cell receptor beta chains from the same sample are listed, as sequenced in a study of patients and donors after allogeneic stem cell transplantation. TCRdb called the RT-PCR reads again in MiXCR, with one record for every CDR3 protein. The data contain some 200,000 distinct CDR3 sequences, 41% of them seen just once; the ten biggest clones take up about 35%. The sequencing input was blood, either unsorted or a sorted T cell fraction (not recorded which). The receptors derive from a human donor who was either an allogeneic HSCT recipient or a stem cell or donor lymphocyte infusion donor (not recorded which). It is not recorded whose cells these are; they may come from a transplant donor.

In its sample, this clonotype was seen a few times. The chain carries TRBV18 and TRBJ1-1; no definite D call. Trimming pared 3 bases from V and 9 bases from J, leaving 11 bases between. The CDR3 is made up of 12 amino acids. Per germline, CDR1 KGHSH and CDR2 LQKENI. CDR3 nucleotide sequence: TGTGCCAGCTCACCGGTGCGCGGTCAAGCTTTCTTT. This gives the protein CASSPVRGQAFF.

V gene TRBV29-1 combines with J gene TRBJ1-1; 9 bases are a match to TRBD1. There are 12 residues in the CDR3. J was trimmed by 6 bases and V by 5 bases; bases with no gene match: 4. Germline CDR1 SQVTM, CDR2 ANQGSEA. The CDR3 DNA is TGCAGCGTTCGACAGGGGGTTCCTGAAGCTTTCTTT. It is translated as CSVRQGVPEAFF.

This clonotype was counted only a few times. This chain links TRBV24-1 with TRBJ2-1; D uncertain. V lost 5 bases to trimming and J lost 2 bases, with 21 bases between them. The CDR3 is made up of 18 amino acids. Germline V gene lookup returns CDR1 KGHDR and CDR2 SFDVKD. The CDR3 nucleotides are TGTGCCACCAGTGGGATAGGGCAGACCGCCGACCCCTACAATGAGCAGTTCTTC. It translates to CATSGIGQTADPYNEQFF.

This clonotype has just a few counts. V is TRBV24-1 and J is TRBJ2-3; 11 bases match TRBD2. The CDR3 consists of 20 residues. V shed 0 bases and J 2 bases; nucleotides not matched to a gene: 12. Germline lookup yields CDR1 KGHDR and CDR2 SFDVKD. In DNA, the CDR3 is TGTGCCACCAGTGATTTGCCTAGCGGGAGGCCTACCCTTTTCACAGATACGCAGTATTTT. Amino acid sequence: CATSDLPSGRPTLFTDTQYF.

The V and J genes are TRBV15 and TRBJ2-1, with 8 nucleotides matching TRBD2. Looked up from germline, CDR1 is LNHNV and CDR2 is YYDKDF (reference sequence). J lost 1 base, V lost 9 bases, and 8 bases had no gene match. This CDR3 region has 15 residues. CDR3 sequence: CATGGTSGSYNEQFF. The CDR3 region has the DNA TGTGCCACAGGGGGAACTAGCGGATCCTACAATGAGCAGTTCTTC. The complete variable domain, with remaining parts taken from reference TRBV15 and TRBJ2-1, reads DAMVIQNPRYQVTQFGKPVTLSCSQTLNHNVMYWYQQKSSQAPKLLFHYYDKDFNNEADTPDNFQSRRPNTSFCFLDIRSPGLGDTAMYLCATGGTSGSYNEQFFGPGTRLTVL.

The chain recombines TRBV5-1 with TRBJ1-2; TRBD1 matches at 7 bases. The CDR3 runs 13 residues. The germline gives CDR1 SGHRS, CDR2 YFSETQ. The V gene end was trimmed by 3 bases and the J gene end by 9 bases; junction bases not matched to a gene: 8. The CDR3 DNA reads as TGCGCCAGCAGCTCGACAGGGAGTCATAGCTACACCTTC. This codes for CASSSTGSHSYTF. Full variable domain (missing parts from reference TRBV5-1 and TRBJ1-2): KAGVTQTPRYLIKTRGQQVTLSCSPISGHRSVSWYQQTPGQGLQFLFEYFSETQRNKGNFPGRFSGRQFSNSRSEMNVSTLELGDSALYLCASSSTGSHSYTFGSGTRLTVV.

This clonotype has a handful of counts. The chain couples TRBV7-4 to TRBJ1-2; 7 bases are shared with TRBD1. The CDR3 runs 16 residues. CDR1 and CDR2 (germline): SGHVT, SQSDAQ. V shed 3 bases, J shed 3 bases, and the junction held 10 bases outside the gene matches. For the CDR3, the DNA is TGTGCCAGCAGCTTCCGGCAGGGGGTAAAAGACTATGGCTACACCTTC. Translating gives CASSFRQGVKDYGYTF.

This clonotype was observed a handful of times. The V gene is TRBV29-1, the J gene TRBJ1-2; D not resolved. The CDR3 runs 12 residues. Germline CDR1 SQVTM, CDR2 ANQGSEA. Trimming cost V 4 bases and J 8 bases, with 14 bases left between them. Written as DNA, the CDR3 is TGCAGCGTTGGGGAGGTATTAGACGGCTACACCTTC. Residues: CSVGEVLDGYTF.

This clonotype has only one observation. The CDR3 region has the DNA TGTGCCAGCAGCTTGGGGCCGGGACTCGGGGAGGATGAGCAGTTCTTC. Its protein product is CASSLGPGLGEDEQFF. The V gene is TRBV7-3, the J gene TRBJ2-1; D might be TRBD2 (6 bases). In germline, CDR1 is SGHTA, CDR2 FQGTGA. The V and J ends lost 3 bases and 8 bases respectively, with 20 bases between them. The CDR3 length is 16 residues. The full variable domain, rest sourced from reference TRBV7-3 and TRBJ2-1, is GAGVSQTPSNKVTEKGKYVELRCDPISGHTALYWYRQSLGQGPEFLIYFQGTGAADDSGLPNDRFFAVRPEGSVSTLKIQRTERGDSAVYLCASSLGPGLGEDEQFFGPGTRLTVL.

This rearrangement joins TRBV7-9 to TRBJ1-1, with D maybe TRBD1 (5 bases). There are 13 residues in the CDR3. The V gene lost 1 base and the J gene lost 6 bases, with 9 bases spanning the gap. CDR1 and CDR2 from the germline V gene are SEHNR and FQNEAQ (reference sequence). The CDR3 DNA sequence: TGTGCCAGCAGCTTAGGAGGGGCTCCTGAAGCTTTCTTT. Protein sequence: CASSLGGAPEAFF. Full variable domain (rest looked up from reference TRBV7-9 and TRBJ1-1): DTGVSQNPRHKITKRGQNVTFRCDPISEHNRLYWYRQTLGQGPEFLTYFQNEAQLEKSRLLSDRFSAERPKGSFSTLEIQRTEQGDSAMYLCASSLGGAPEAFFGQGTRLTVV.

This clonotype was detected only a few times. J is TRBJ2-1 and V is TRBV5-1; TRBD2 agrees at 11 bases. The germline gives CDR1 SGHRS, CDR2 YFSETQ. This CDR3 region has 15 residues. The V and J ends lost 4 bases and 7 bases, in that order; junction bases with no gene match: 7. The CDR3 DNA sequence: TGCGCCAGCAGCCCTCTAGCGGGGGGTTCGAATGAGCAGTTCTTC. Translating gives CASSPLAGGSNEQFF.

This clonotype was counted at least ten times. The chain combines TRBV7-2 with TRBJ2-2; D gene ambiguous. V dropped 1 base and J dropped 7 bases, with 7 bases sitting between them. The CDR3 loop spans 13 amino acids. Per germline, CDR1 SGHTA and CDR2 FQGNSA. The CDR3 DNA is TGTGCCAGCAGCTTAGAGAGGATCGGGGAGCTGTTTTTT. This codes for CASSLERIGELFF.

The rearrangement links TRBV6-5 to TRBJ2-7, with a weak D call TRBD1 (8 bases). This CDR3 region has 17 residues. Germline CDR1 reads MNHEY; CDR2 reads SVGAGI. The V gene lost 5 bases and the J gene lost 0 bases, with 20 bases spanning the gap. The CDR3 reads CASSIQGASGNSYEQYF. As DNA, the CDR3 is TGTGCCAGCAGTATCCAGGGGGCTAGCGGAAACTCCTACGAGCAGTACTTC.

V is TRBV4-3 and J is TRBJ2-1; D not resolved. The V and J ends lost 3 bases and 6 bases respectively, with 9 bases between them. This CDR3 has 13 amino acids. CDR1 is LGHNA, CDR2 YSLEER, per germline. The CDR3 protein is CASSHPPGNEQFF. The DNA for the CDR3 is TGCGCCAGCAGCCATCCCCCGGGCAATGAGCAGTTCTTC.

The CDR3, as DNA: TGTGCCAGCAGCCCCCGACCCGGGGGTCTCGGCTATGGCTACACCTTC. It translates to CASSPRPGGLGYGYTF. V usage is TRBV5-6 and J usage is TRBJ1-2; weak D call: TRBD1 (5 bases). This CDR3 has 16 residues. Trimming cost V 4 bases and J 4 bases, with 20 bases left between them. The V gene's germline CDR1 is SGHDT and CDR2 YYEEEE. Combining the CDR3 with reference TRBV5-6 and TRBJ1-2 gives the whole variable domain DAGVTQSPTHLIKTRGQQVTLRCSPKSGHDTVSWYQQALGQGPQFIFQYYEEEERQRGNFPDRFSGHQFPNYSSELNVNALLLGDSALYLCASSPRPGGLGYGYTFGSGTRLTVV.

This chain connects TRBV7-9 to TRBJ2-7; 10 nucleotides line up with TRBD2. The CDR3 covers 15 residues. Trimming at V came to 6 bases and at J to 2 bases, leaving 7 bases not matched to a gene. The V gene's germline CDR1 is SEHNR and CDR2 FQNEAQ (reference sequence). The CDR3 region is CASSSLAGATYEQYF. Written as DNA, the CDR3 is TGTGCCAGCAGTTCCCTAGCGGGAGCAACCTACGAGCAGTACTTC.

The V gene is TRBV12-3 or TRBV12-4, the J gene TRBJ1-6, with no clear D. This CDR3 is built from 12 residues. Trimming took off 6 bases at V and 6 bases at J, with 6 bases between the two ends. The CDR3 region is CASSRPNSPLHF. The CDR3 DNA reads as TGTGCCAGCAGCCGTCCTAATTCACCCCTCCACTTT.

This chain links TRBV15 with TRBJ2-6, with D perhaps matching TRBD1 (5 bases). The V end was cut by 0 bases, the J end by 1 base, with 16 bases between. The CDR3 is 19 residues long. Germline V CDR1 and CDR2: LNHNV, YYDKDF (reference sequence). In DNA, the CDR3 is TGTGCCACCAGCAGAGAATCCCTTAAAGGGGCGTCTGGGGCCAACGTCCTGACTTTC. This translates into CATSRESLKGASGANVLTF.

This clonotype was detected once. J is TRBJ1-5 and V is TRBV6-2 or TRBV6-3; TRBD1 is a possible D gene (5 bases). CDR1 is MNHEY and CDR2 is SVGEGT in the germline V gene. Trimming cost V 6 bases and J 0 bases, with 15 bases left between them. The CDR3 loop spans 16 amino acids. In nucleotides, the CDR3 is TGTGCCAGCAGGGAGACAGCGAGATATAGCAATCAGCCCCAGCATTTT. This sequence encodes CASRETARYSNQPQHF.